Here is one T cell receptor beta chain with its context. This sample is part of a study of T cell responses to AZD1222 COVID-19 vaccine. Some clones are missing from TCRdb's copy, which holds only in-frame ones; the method was immunoSEQ multiplex PCR. The data show about 100,000 clones, with roughly 90% seen just once and 1.8% held by the top ten. Per germline, CDR1 MDHEN and CDR2 SYDVKM. The CDR3 totals 13 residues. V dropped 4 bases and J dropped 6; count of bases not matched to a gene: 3. This chain joins TRBV28 and TRBJ1-2; the match to TRBD1 covers 9 bases. This sequence originates from an adult in good health. Sequenced here: peripheral blood, sampled on day 0 of AZD1222 vaccination. The CDR3 nucleotides read TGTGCCAGCAGTTCCGGGACAGGGAATGGCTACACCTTC. Translating gives CASSSGTGNGYTF.